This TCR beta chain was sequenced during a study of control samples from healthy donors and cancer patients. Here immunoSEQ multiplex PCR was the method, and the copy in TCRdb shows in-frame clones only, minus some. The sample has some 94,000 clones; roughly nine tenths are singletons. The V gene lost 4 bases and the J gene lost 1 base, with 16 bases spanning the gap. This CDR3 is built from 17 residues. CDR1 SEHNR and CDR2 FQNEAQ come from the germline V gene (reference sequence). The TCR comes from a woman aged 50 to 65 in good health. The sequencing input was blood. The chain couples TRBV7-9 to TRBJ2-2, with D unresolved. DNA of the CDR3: TGTGCCAGCAGCTCACCGTTCTCGTTCAAGAACACCGGGGAGCTGTTTTTT. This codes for CASSSPFSFKNTGELFF.